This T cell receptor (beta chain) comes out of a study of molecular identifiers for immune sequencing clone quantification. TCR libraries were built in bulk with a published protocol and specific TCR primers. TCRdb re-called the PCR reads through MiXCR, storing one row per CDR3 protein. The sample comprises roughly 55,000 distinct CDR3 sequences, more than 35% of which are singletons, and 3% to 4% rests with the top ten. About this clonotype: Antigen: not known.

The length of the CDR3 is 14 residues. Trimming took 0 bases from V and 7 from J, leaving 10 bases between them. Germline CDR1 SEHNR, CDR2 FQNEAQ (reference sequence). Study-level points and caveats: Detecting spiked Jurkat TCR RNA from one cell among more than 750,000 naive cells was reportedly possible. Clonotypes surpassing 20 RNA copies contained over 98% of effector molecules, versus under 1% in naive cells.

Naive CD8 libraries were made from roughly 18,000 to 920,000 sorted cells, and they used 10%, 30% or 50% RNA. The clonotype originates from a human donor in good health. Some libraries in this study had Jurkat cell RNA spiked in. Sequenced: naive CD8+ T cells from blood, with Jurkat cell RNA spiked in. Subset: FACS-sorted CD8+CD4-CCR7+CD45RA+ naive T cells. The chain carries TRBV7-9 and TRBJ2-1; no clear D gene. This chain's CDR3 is CASSLAGSRNEQFF. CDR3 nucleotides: TGTGCCAGCAGCTTAGCGGGCAGCCGGAATGAGCAGTTCTTC.